The source of this T cell receptor beta chain is a study of cytomegalovirus exposure and HLA in healthy donors (dated by TCRdb to about 2017). A note on the overall study: An earlier analysis of roughly 500 of the donors reported 250 to 300 Gb of sequence data and roughly 100 million unique TCR beta sequences from roughly 200 million T cells. An early release covering more than 500 HLA-typed donors comprised about 320 gigabases of sequencing data and approximately 80 million unique TCR sequences. The genetic ancestry cluster associated with self-reported Caucasian donors included about four fifths of the approximately 410 genotyped donors. The study aimed to test whether cataloging public T cell receptors could reveal signatures of past pathogen exposure. Using immunosequencing, the study profiled T cell repertoires from fewer than 850 subjects and related those repertoires to cytomegalovirus serostatus. In addition to the first cohort of around 670 subjects, a separate validation cohort of 130 or so different subjects was used. To predict cytomegalovirus infection status, the study combined high-throughput TCR immunosequencing, statistical association of individual TCRs with disease status, and machine learning. A later analysis re-analyzed previously published TCR beta repertoires from 600 to 850 donors and added high-resolution HLA genotyping to study TCR occurrence patterns. Rather than drawing on any new phenotypic data, the later analysis identified candidate immune exposures from TCR beta sequences and the way those sequences occurred across donors. To decide whether each TCR beta V gene segment behaved as functional or pseudogenic, an earlier analysis of approximately 590 of the donors relied on high-throughput TCR beta sequencing. Donor age, sex, ethnicity and CMV serostatus were collected together with the repertoire data. In a later genetic analysis, genome-wide SNP genotypes for about three fifths of the 666 donors were used, and that subset was treated as a discovery cohort. Every repertoire in the discovery cohort had been generated on one and the same sequencing platform. HLA typing covered class I and class II loci at four-digit resolution. Typing coverage differed by locus: A, B, C, DRB1 and DQB1 were typed in about 620-640 donors, DQA1 in approximately 520, DPA1 in around 610, and DPB1 in 400 to 480. Because of strong linkage in the cohort, 5 or 6 DR-DQ haplotypes were treated as single units for association and clustering. Among 300 to 500 genotyped donors of the cohort, an average of roughly 230,000 unique TCR beta nucleotide sequences was sequenced per donor, of which about 18% were non-productive.

This clone showed up just a few times. Its specific antigen is unknown. No base quality values were provided; no much bigger clone lies one nucleotide off. The germline V gene yields MNHEY for CDR1 and SVGAGI for CDR2. Its CDR3 holds 14 amino acids, cysteine through phenylalanine. Only the CDR3 DNA is retained, 42 bases long and in frame from the first base. Germline trimming: 6 bases from V, 4 bases from J; junction bases outside gene matches: 6. What the work shows at the level of the full study, not this receptor alone: For the cohort, immune exposure information was limited to CMV serostatus. In a later genetic analysis, fewer N-insertions in productive TCRs were reported among donors in an Asian-associated ancestry cluster than the roughly 700-donor mean. In the study, approximately 160 TCR beta chains were listed as associated with cytomegalovirus. A cluster of highly shared sequence variants was judged likely to be a technical artifact of the sequencing pipeline. Most TCR sequences were observed very rarely across donors, whereas some public TCRs were present in many individuals. Because the 87-base-pair reads could not distinguish some IMGT-functional V segments, including TRBV6-2 and TRBV6-3, those segments were excluded. Three of the identified cytomegalovirus-associated TCR beta chains were confirmed in vitro to be specific for cytomegalovirus antigens. It was suggested by the authors that the approach could potentially be generalized to other disease states and immunological phenotypes. At a false discovery rate of 0.05, a later analysis linked 16,000 or so TCR beta sequences to specific HLA alleles. Correlated functional status among segregating V segments might reflect linkage disequilibrium, but an unknown experimental factor could not be ruled out. Strong co-occurrence of HLA alleles, especially DR and DQ, made assigning TCR associations to individual alleles difficult. Because some donors lacked HLA typing at each locus, the association tests relied only on the typed subset. Roughly 15 rarely observed V segments, including chromosome 9 orphons, were excluded from the earlier analysis of some 590 of the donors because counts were too low. Compared with equally common non-associated chains, HLA-associated TCR beta chains in a later analysis were more clonally expanded and had lower generation probabilities. A later analysis reported that several top co-occurrence clusters appeared linked to parvovirus B19, influenza, CMV and Epstein-Barr virus. Roughly uniform sequencing depth across donors was assumed in presence/absence analyses, although this assumption may not hold. In a later analysis, TCR association rates were found to vary across HLA loci, with the most associated TCRs seen for DRB1 alleles and the fewest for HLA-C alleles. A further reported finding was that TCR beta sequences accurately predicted the HLA-A and HLA-B alleles for most subjects in the first cohort. According to a later analysis, most CMV-associated TCR beta chains appeared to be HLA-restricted, and the HLA associations seemed to be driven largely by CMV exposure. In both the original and validation cohorts, the classifier was reported to diagnose cytomegalovirus status with high specificity and sensitivity. An association between a missense DCLRE1C variant and V-gene and J-gene trimming of TCR beta chains was found in a later genetic analysis and replicated in an independent cohort. In an earlier analysis of approximately 600 of the donors, most TCR beta V segments were observed in productive rearrangements about 87% or about 30% of the time, broadly matching IMGT annotations. In this cohort, only TCR beta chains were sequenced, and detectable features were limited by the absence of alpha or paired-chain data.

Receptor libraries were prepared by the immunoSEQ multiplex PCR assay. For the multiplex PCR, a mixture combining 60 forward primers for TCR Vbeta segments and 13 reverse primers for TCR Jbeta segments was used. The CDR3 region of rearranged TCR beta genes was amplified from genomic DNA by a multiplex PCR assay. On the Illumina HiSeq System, the amplified TCR beta libraries were sequenced as 87-base-pair reads. The paper's processing steps were these. Across the 700 or so repertoires, a later analysis counted tens of millions of unique TCR beta chains, roughly 11 million of which were shared by at least two donors. Raw reads were error-corrected and collapsed into unique sequences with a nearest-neighbor algorithm that merged closely related sequences to remove PCR and sequencing errors. V, D and J gene segments were assigned by aligning CDR3 sequences to IMGT reference sequences. Each retained sequence needed at least a six-nucleotide match to both a V gene segment and a J gene segment. A rearrangement was called productive if the CDR3 had no stop codons and remained in frame with V and J, and every other rearrangement was called non-productive. Following IMGT convention, CDR3 was defined as the stretch from the second conserved V-encoded cysteine up to the conserved J-encoded phenylalanine. The earlier analysis of 500 to 750 of the donors excluded any sequence lacking an unambiguous match to a single V gene segment. An earlier analysis of just under 600 of the donors called V segments functional above 56.7% productive rearrangements and segregating when the between-donor standard deviation exceeded 5%. To diagnose cytomegalovirus status from the catalog of TCR beta chain sequences, a statistical classification framework was built. In a later analysis, TCR nucleotide sequences were compared against IMGT/GENE-DB human TR gene sequences so that V and J genes could be assigned. In a later analysis, CDR3 sequences and most-parsimonious VDJ recombination scenarios were assigned using the TCRdist pipeline. In a later analysis, each TCR beta chain was defined by its CDR3 amino acid sequence together with its V-gene family, and reads lacking a unique V-gene family were excluded. To address suspected cross-contamination and a sequencing artifact, a later analysis removed 450 to 700 highly shared, low-generation-probability nucleotide sequences. A later analysis calculated a clonal expansion index for each public chain from normalized within-repertoire ranks of inferred template counts. A later analysis computed generation probabilities with a VDJ recombination model fitted to out-of-frame rearrangements, and checked the results against IGoR. Hypergeometric tests were used in a later analysis to score TCR-TCR, TCR-HLA and TCR-CMV co-occurrence, with a repertoire-size bias correction applied to the TCR pairs. To estimate false discovery rates, a later analysis permuted the HLA or CMV assignments 20 times. In a later analysis, co-occurring TCRs were grouped with DBSCAN, and TCRdist sequence similarity was added when clustering was performed within HLA-allele-positive subsets. Repertoires with fewer than 30,000 or more than 120,000 public chains, plus five repertoires with anomalous nucleotide sharing, were excluded from co-occurrence clustering. The clones in this table, taken by TCRdb from immuneACCESS, are in-frame only. Not every clone is retained; where verified, under half of the shortfall comes from an unresolved V gene, and the cause of the rest is unknown. V and J calls plus clone size are reproduced from that table; the DNA served to infer D and trimming. The sample table lists about 160,000 clones, roughly 84% of them with a count of one. Around 0.37% of the sample is in the top ten clones.

In total, 600 or so healthy bone marrow donors made up the cohort. At the time of sampling, every cohort member was nominally healthy, though immune exposures that went unrecorded were likely present. The donor tested CMV seronegative and was one of the 352 seronegative cohort members. A peripheral blood sample was collected from each donor, and TCR beta sequencing was performed on peripheral blood mononuclear cells. The Qiagen DNeasy Blood Extraction Kit was used to extract genomic DNA from the blood cell samples. Sequenced sample: PBMCs. The V and J segments used are TRBV6-5 and TRBJ1-5; TRBD1 fits 7 bases in the junction. The sequence derives from a boy aged 2-9 years in good health and CMV-seronegative. The DNA reads TGTGCCAGCAGCCGACAGGGATCAAATCAGCCCCAGCATTTT. The resulting protein is CASSRQGSNQPQHF.